This T cell receptor (beta chain) was sequenced in a study of vaccination effects on CD4 cells after COVID-19. Of note for this clone: The antigen remains unidentified.

Germline loops: CDR1 MNHEY, CDR2 SVGAGI. Between the trimmed V and J ends, which lost 6 bases and 4 bases, there was a span of 12 bases. The CDR3 has 13 amino acids. TCRdb keeps only in-frame clones here, not all; method: immunoSEQ multiplex PCR. The repertoire holds around 25,000 clones, roughly 76% seen once, with around 6% in the top ten. In the ViraFEST assay, antigen-specific CD4+ clonotypes were identified by expansion after peptide-pool stimulation. Following culture for about ten days, CD4+ T cells were isolated. Participants were vaccinated with two doses of either the BNT162b2 or mRNA-1273 vaccine.

The sample here was CD4+ T cells from PBMCs cultured with SARS-CoV-2 spike peptides, taken after COVID-19 vaccination. This chain links TRBV6-5 with TRBJ2-5, with a possible D match to TRBD2 (7 bases). The TCR comes from a human donor who received a COVID-19 vaccine. Some clones in this sample may be carry-over from other donors' samples. CDR3 region: CASSGGLLETQYF. CDR3 nucleotides: TGTGCCAGCAGCGGGGGGCTCTTAGAGACCCAGTACTTC.